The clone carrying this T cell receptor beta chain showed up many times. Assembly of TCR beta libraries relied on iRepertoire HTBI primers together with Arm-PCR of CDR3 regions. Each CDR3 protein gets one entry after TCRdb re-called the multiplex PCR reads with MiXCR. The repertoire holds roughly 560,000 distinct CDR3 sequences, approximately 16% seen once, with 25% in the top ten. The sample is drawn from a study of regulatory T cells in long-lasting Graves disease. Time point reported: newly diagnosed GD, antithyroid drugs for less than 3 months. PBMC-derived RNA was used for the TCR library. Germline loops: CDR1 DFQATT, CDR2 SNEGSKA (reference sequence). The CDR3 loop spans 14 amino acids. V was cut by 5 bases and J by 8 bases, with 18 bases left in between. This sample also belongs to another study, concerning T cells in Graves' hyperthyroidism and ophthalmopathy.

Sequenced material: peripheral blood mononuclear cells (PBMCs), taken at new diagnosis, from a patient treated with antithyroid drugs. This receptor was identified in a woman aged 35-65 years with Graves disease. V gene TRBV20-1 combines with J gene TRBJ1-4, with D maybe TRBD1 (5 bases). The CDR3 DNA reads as TGCAGTGCTCAGAAGGGGCAGGACGGGGAAAAACTGTTTTTT. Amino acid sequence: CSAQKGQDGEKLFF.